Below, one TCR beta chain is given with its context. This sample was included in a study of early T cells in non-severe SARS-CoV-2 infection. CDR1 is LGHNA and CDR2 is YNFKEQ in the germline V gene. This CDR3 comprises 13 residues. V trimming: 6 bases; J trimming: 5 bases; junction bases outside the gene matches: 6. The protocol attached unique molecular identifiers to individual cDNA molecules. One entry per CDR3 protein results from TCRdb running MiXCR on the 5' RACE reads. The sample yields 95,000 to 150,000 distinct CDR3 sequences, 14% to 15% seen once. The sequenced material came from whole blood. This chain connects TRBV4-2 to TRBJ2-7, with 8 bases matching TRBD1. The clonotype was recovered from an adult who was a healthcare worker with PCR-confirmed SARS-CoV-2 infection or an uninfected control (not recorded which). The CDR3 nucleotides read TGTGCCAGCAGTTTCCAGGGGGCGAACGAGCAGTACTTC. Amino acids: CASSFQGANEQYF.